The next 27 T cell receptor beta chains were all read from a single sample in a study of blood T cells in healthy people across ages. Then a second PCR, running about 7 to 11 cycles, was carried out with a sample-barcoded 5' primer and a J-beta primer mix. TCRdb reprocessed the 5' RACE reads via MiXCR and lists one record per CDR3 protein. Counted here are about 1.4 million distinct CDR3 sequences, around 59% occurring once; the ten biggest clones make up 6.5% to 8.5%. The specimen sequenced was blood. These receptor sequences come from a man aged 18 to 30 in good health.

This clonotype was observed a handful of times. The V call is TRBV20-1, the J call TRBJ2-5, with a tentative D call TRBD2 (6 bases). The closer fit of TRBJ2-7 to the DNA end suggests the J call may be wrong. Germline V gives CDR1 DFQATT, CDR2 SNEGSKA (reference sequence). The CDR3 spans 13 residues. CDR3 loop: CSARETGLYEQYF. The CDR3 DNA sequence: TGCAGTGCTAGAGAGACGGGACTGTACGAGCAGTACTTC.

This clonotype was seen once. The chain is built from TRBV20-1 and TRBJ1-2; the D is unclear. The CDR3 has 11 residues. The germline gives CDR1 DFQATT, CDR2 SNEGSKA (reference sequence). V gave up 1 base and J gave up 12 bases, with 12 bases separating them. The CDR3 DNA reads TGCAGTGCTAGAGCGCAGGCGCGGGACACCTTC. Translated, it gives CSARAQARDTF.

This clonotype was observed a few times. The genes are TRBV6-1 and TRBJ1-5; D is uncertain. The CDR3 is 12 residues long. Germline lookup yields CDR1 MNHNS and CDR2 SASEGT. The ends were cut back, 8 bases at V and 5 bases at J, with 10 bases in the middle. CDR3 DNA: TGTGCCAGCCAGTCGGGTTATCAGCCCCAGCATTTT. The encoded protein is CASQSGYQPQHF.

This clonotype came up a few times. J is TRBJ2-1 and V is TRBV29-1; D uncertain. V was cut by 0 bases and J by 0 bases, with 12 bases left in between. CDR1 and CDR2 (germline): SQVTM, ANQGSEA. The CDR3 covers 16 residues. The CDR3 DNA follows: TGCAGCGTTGAAGATCGGCAGGAGAGCTCCTACAATGAGCAGTTCTTC. Translating gives CSVEDRQESSYNEQFF.

The rearrangement links TRBV20-1 to TRBJ2-4, with 7 bases fitting TRBD1. Trimming removed 8 bases from V and 0 bases from J; junction bases left unmatched: 16. The CDR3 has 17 amino acids. Per the germline V gene, CDR1 is DFQATT and CDR2 is SNEGSKA (reference sequence). The CDR3 nucleotides read TGCAGTTCTATCGAGCTGGGACAGAACCCAGCCAAAAACATTCAGTACTTC. Translated, it gives CSSIELGQNPAKNIQYF.

This chain connects TRBV29-1 to TRBJ2-7; D is possibly TRBD1 (5 bases). The germline gives CDR1 SQVTM, CDR2 ANQGSEA. The CDR3 contains 14 residues. Trimming left V 4 bases short and J 6 bases short, with 19 bases between. The chain's CDR3 is CSVVVAGHILEQYF. The CDR3 DNA is TGCAGCGTTGTGGTCGCAGGGCATATTCTCGAGCAGTACTTC.

The J gene is TRBJ2-7, the V gene TRBV21-1; the listed D gene, TRBD1, was not tested against the DNA. TRBV21-1 is described as a pseudogene. CDR3 length equals 14 residues. The CDR3 region is CASSNWTGAYEQYF. CDR3 coding DNA: TGTGCCAGCAGCAACTGGACAGGGGCCTACGAGCAGTACTTC.

This chain connects TRBV28 to TRBJ1-6; perhaps TRBD1 as D (5 bases). Germline CDR1 reads MDHEN; CDR2 reads SYDVKM. The CDR3 contains 13 residues. Trimming shortened V by 8 bases and J by 10 bases, and 15 bases separated the two germline ends. CDR3 DNA: TGTGCCAGCCTGACTGGGGACGGGTCACCCCTCCACTTT. Its protein is CASLTGDGSPLHF.

The chain has TRBV7-2 and TRBJ2-1; D possibly corresponds to TRBD2 (6 bases). The CDR3 is 13 residues long. The germline V gene encodes CDR1 SGHTA and CDR2 FQGNSA. Trimming left V 5 bases short and J 7 bases short, with 12 bases between. This CDR3 reads CASSREGRNEQFF. The CDR3 DNA is TGTGCCAGCAGCCGAGAAGGGAGGAATGAGCAGTTCTTC.

The chain combines TRBV28 with TRBJ2-3, with D perhaps TRBD2 (5 bases). This CDR3 has 15 amino acids. The V end was cut by 2 bases, the J end by 2 bases, with 11 bases between. Germline CDR1 is MDHEN and CDR2 is SYDVKM. The CDR3 here is CASSLKGAFTDTQYF. The CDR3 DNA reads as TGTGCCAGCAGTTTAAAGGGAGCCTTCACAGATACGCAGTATTTT.

This clonotype was seen a handful of times. The chain is built from TRBV29-1 and TRBJ2-7, with TRBD1 identical over 9 bases. The germline CDR1 and CDR2 sequences are SQVTM and ANQGSEA. The J segment lost 5 bases and the V segment lost 4 bases, leaving 9 bases of the junction unmatched. This CDR3 is 14 amino acids long. The CDR3 region has the DNA TGCAGCGTTGGGGGGGGACAGGGATCCCACGAGCAGTACTTC. Translation: CSVGGGQGSHEQYF.

This clonotype has a handful of counts. The J gene is TRBJ2-3, the V gene TRBV12-3 or TRBV12-4; D perhaps matches TRBD2 (6 bases). Trimming left V 6 bases short and J 0 bases short, with 10 bases between. The length of the CDR3 is 14 residues. CDR3 nucleotides: TGTGCCAGCAGCCGGGACTTGAGCACAGATACGCAGTATTTT. Translation gives CASSRDLSTDTQYF.

The chain carries TRBV5-1 and TRBJ2-3; the D is unclear. The V gene's germline CDR1 is SGHRS and CDR2 YFSETQ. The V end was cut by 5 bases, the J end by 2 bases, with 21 bases between. CDR3 length: 17 residues. The CDR3 coding sequence is TGCGCCAGCAGTTCCGCTCGGATGTCCCCTAACACAGATACGCAGTATTTT. Translation gives CASSSARMSPNTDTQYF.

The table lists this clonotype with a few counts. The V call is TRBV29-1, the J call TRBJ1-5, with D possibly being TRBD1 (6 bases). In germline, CDR1 is SQVTM, CDR2 ANQGSEA. There are 13 residues in the CDR3. V dropped 4 bases and J dropped 3 bases, with 10 bases sitting between them. The CDR3 reads CSVVEGDNQPQHF. CDR3 DNA: TGCAGCGTTGTCGAGGGGGACAATCAGCCCCAGCATTTT.

Comments on this clonotype: The junction does not match germline at one end; this may be a read error. The rearrangement joins TRBV27 to TRBJ2-1, with D uncertain. Per germline, CDR1 MNHEY and CDR2 SMNVEV (reference sequence). The CDR3 sequence is 13 residues long. The CDR3 protein is CAGSYGANNEQFF. DNA for the CDR3: TGTGCCGGCAGTTATGGTGCAAACAATGAGCAGTTCTTC.

V and J are TRBV12-3 or TRBV12-4 and TRBJ2-3; tentatively, D is TRBD1 (8 bases). The CDR3 has 22 amino acids. Trimming left V 4 bases short and J 4 bases short, with 36 bases between. The DNA of the CDR3 is TGTGCCAGCAGTTCATCAAATACCGGGACAGGAACCTACGCGGGAGTCCCAGATACGCAGTATTTT. It encodes CASSSSNTGTGTYAGVPDTQYF.

The chain has TRBV27 and TRBJ2-3; no reliable D call. CDR1 and CDR2 from the germline V gene are MNHEY and SMNVEV (reference sequence). V shed 2 bases and J shed 1 base, with 13 bases lying between them. This CDR3 has 16 amino acids. DNA for the CDR3: TGTGCCAGCAGTTTAAAGGTAGCCTTTGGCACAGATACGCAGTATTTT. Amino acids: CASSLKVAFGTDTQYF.

This rearrangement joins TRBV2 to TRBJ1-1; D remains unclear. Germline CDR1 SNHLY, CDR2 FYNNEI. V lost 8 bases, J lost 4 bases, and 11 bases lay in between. This CDR3 spans 12 amino acids. CDR3 sequence: CASPETGTEAFF. The CDR3 nucleotides read TGTGCCAGCCCTGAGACCGGCACTGAAGCTTTCTTT.

This chain connects TRBV5-1 to TRBJ2-3, with D perhaps TRBD2 (5 bases). The V gene lost 2 bases and the J gene lost 2 bases, with 12 bases spanning the gap. In germline, CDR1 is SGHRS, CDR2 YFSETQ. The CDR3 length is 15 residues. The CDR3, as DNA: TGCGCCAGCAGCTTCCGGGGTCAATCCACAGATACGCAGTATTTT. This codes for CASSFRGQSTDTQYF.

The rearrangement uses TRBV20-1 and TRBJ2-3; the D call may be TRBD1 or TRBD2 (5 bases each). Germline values: CDR1 DFQATT, CDR2 SNEGSKA (reference sequence). V shed 6 bases and J shed 1 base, with 14 bases lying between them. The CDR3 is 14 residues long. The CDR3 is CSATGPGGTDTQYF. The DNA of the CDR3 is TGCAGTGCCACGGGACCCGGAGGCACAGATACGCAGTATTTT.

This rearrangement joins TRBV7-2 to TRBJ2-7; 10 bases are shared with TRBD2. The CDR3 runs to 14 residues. The J segment lost 7 bases and the V segment lost 6 bases, leaving 9 bases of the junction unmatched. CDR1 is SGHTA and CDR2 is FQGNSA in the germline V gene. CDR3 in amino acids: CASRSGLADLEQYF. As DNA, the CDR3 is TGTGCCAGCAGGTCTGGACTAGCGGACCTAGAGCAGTACTTC.

This clonotype showed up just a few times. V and J are TRBV11-2 and TRBJ1-1, with 9 nucleotides matching TRBD1. Trimming at V came to 5 bases and at J to 3 bases, leaving 13 bases not matched to a gene. The CDR3 contains 17 residues. Germline V lookup: CDR1 SGHAT, CDR2 FQNNGV. CDR3 sequence: CASSRHGGDRVYTEAFF. CDR3 DNA sequence: TGTGCCAGCAGCCGTCACGGCGGGGACAGGGTTTACACTGAAGCTTTCTTT.

The V and J genes are TRBV4-1 and TRBJ2-7; either TRBD1 or TRBD2 may supply D (5 bases each). CDR1 MGHRA and CDR2 YSYEKL come from the germline V gene. V lost 4 bases and J lost 0, with 16 bases in between. CDR3 length equals 16 residues. In DNA form, the CDR3 reads TGCGCCAGCAGCCGAGGACCGGGACGGGTCTCCTACGAGCAGTACTTC. Translation: CASSRGPGRVSYEQYF.

The CDR3 loop is CASSFSGQGEETQYF. The CDR3 DNA is TGTGCCAGCAGTTTCTCAGGACAGGGCGAAGAGACCCAGTACTTC. This chain joins TRBV6-2 or TRBV6-3 and TRBJ2-5; 8 nucleotides agree with TRBD1. Germline CDR1 and CDR2: MNHEY and SVGEGT. The CDR3 spans 15 residues. Trimming cost V 4 bases and J 3 bases; bases outside gene matches: 7.

Turning to this clonotype: The CDR3 carries no conserved terminal phenylalanine or tryptophan, so it likely arises from a read error. The J gene is TRBJ1-6, the V gene TRBV5-1, with D perhaps matching TRBD1 (5 bases). CDR3 length equals 13 residues. Looked up from germline, CDR1 is SGHRS and CDR2 is YFSETQ. V dropped 0 bases and J dropped 10 bases, with 8 bases sitting between them. DNA for the CDR3: TGCGCCAGCAGCTTGGGGGACTTGTCACCCCTCCACCTT. It codes for CASSLGDLSPLHL.

V and J are TRBV15 and TRBJ2-3; 13 bases align to TRBD2. The length of the CDR3 is 14 residues. V was pared by 6 bases and J by 3 bases, with 0 bases of the junction left unmatched. Germline V lookup: CDR1 LNHNV, CDR2 YYDKDF (reference sequence). The CDR3 DNA reads TGTGCCACCAGGGGACTAGCGGGGACAGATACGCAGTATTTT. It is translated as CATRGLAGTDTQYF. The full variable domain, completed using reference TRBV15 and TRBJ2-3, is DAMVIQNPRYQVTQFGKPVTLSCSQTLNHNVMYWYQQKSSQAPKLLFHYYDKDFNNEADTPDNFQSRRPNTSFCFLDIRSPGLGDTAMYLCATRGLAGTDTQYFGPGTRLTVL.

This clonotype has just a few counts. The chain uses TRBV14 and TRBJ1-2; maybe TRBD1 (6 bases). The ends were cut back, 2 bases at V and 4 bases at J, with 8 bases in the middle. Germline CDR1 SGHDN, CDR2 FVKESK. This CDR3 has 13 amino acids. Written as DNA, the CDR3 is TGTGCCAGCAGCCAACCGACAGGCTATGGCTACACCTTC. It encodes CASSQPTGYGYTF.